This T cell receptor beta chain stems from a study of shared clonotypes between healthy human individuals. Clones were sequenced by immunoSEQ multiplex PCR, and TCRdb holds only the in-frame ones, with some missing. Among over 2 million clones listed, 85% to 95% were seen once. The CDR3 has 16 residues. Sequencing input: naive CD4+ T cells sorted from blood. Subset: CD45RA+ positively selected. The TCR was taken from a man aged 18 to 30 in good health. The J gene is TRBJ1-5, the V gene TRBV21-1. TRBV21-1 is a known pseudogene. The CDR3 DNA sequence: TGTGCCAGCAGCAATAATGGGGGGGCAGGGCGAGAGCCCCAGCATTTT. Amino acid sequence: CASSNNGGAGREPQHF.